A selection of T cell receptor beta chains follows, all from one sample in a study of a mutant IDH1 vaccine in newly diagnosed glioma. For these receptors, no antigen is known. This table comes from immunoSEQ multiplex PCR, and its TCRdb copy is limited to in-frame clones, with some not included. Of about 60,000 clones in the sample, approximately 88% were seen once. Sequencing was performed on PBMCs, taken from a glioma patient whose treatment included an IDH1 peptide vaccine. These receptors came from a woman aged 45-60 years with glioma. CDR3s include the opening cysteine and the closing phenylalanine or tryptophan. The order of the fields is D gene, V gene, J gene, clone size, CDR3 DNA, CDR3 protein. D genes are given only for firm matches. Size is stated for part of the rows, as once, few or many counts, or as a class when the clone is expanded.

>.|TRBV5-1|TRBJ1-4|.
TGCGCCAGCAGCTTGGGTTCAGGGCAAAATGAAAAACTGTTTTTT
CASSLGSGQNEKLFF
>TRBD1|TRBV6-1|TRBJ2-1|medium-sized
TGTGCCAGCAGTGAAATATCCGGACAGGGCGGCAATGAGCAGTTCTTC
CASSEISGQGGNEQFF
>.|TRBV28|TRBJ2-5|.
TGTGCCAGCAGTTTAAATCGAGGGGAGACCCAGTACTTC
CASSLNRGETQYF
>TRBD1|TRBV7-9|TRBJ1-2|few
TGTGCCAGCAGCTCCCGATCTGAAGGACAGGGGCTCGACTTCTATGGCTACACCTTC
CASSSRSEGQGLDFYGYTF
>TRBD1|TRBV6-5|TRBJ1-1|.
TGTGCCAGTCGCCAGGGGGCCAACACTGAAGCTTTCTTT
CASRQGANTEAFF
>.|TRBV6-1|TRBJ1-1|.
TGTGCCAGCAGTGAAAAGGGGCGCACTGAAGCTTTCTTT
CASSEKGRTEAFF
>.|TRBV30|TRBJ1-3|.
TGTGCCTGGAGTGTTCGGGGGCTCGGAAACACCATATATTTT
CAWSVRGLGNTIYF
>TRBD1|TRBV10-3|TRBJ1-2|.
TGTGCCATCAATCTTGGGGGACAGGGGACGGCTGGCTACACCTTC
CAINLGGQGTAGYTF
>TRBD1|TRBV14|TRBJ2-7|.
TGTGCCAGCAGACAGGGGGTAAGCTCCTACGAGCAGTACTTC
CASRQGVSSYEQYF
>.|TRBV7-2|TRBJ1-3|.
TGTGCCAGCAGCCCGATGAGGGGAAACACCATATATTTT
CASSPMRGNTIYF
>TRBD1|TRBV18|TRBJ2-5|.
TGTGCCAGCTCACCACCCGACAGGGGAAGACCTCAGGACCAGTACTTC
CASSPPDRGRPQDQYF
>.|TRBV7-3|TRBJ2-1|once
TGTGCCAGCAGCCCCCCCCGGCAGCGCGCCGTTAGTGAGCAGTTCTTC
CASSPPRQRAVSEQFF
>.|TRBV30|TRBJ1-5|once
TGTGCCTGGAGTGTAAGGGAGACAGTCACCCGGCAACCCCAGCATTTT
CAWSVRETVTRQPQHF
>.|TRBV6-5|TRBJ1-5|.
TGTGCCAGCAGTTACTCGATCAGGGCTGGTCAGCCCCAGCATTTT
CASSYSIRAGQPQHF
>TRBD1|TRBV18|TRBJ1-1|.
TGTGCCAGCGGACAGGGGACGGCTGAAGCTTTCTTT
CASGQGTAEAFF
>.|TRBV6-5|TRBJ2-2|.
TGTGCCAGCAGTTACTCATCAGGGGTAGCCGGGGAGCTGTTTTTT
CASSYSSGVAGELFF
>TRBD1|TRBV18|TRBJ1-5|.
TGTGCCAGCTCCTCCGGGACAGGGAGTAATCAGCCCCAGCATTTT
CASSSGTGSNQPQHF
>.|TRBV10-2|TRBJ2-3|.
TGCGCCAGCCGTGGGCACAGCAGCACAGATACGCAGTATTTT
CASRGHSSTDTQYF
>.|TRBV27|TRBJ2-7|once
TGTGCCAGCAGTTTATTAGACGGCTCCTACGAGCAGTACTTC
CASSLLDGSYEQYF
>TRBD1|TRBV5-1|TRBJ1-2|.
TGCGCCAGCAGCTTGGAACCCCAAGATTACAATATACAGGGGGCAGGTGGCTACACCTTC
CASSLEPQDYNIQGAGGYTF